The count of the clone carrying this T cell receptor (beta chain) is one. Its target is unknown. These data belong to a study of T cell responses to AZD1222 COVID-19 vaccine. The length of the CDR3 is 13 residues. Deletions cut 2 bases from V and 8 bases from J, with 10 bases between. Germline lookup yields CDR1 ENHRY and CDR2 SYGVKD. Assay used: immunoSEQ multiplex PCR; TCRdb lists only in-frame clones, some missing. Among more than 95,000 clones listed, 85% to 90% were seen once. Study-wide points: The reported proportion of spike-specific TCRs targeting unmutated variant regions was nearly half. Repertoire collection took place solely once the T cell response had peaked. Across spike, vaccine-associated CD4 TCRs were found, dominant at 160-218 and 743-854. Baseline serology detected seropositivity in only six AZD1222 recipients.

Material: peripheral blood, obtained 28 days after the second AZD1222 dose. This TCR was recovered from an adult who received the AZD1222 COVID-19 vaccine. This sequence joins TRBV10-3 and TRBJ2-1; a weak D match, TRBD1 (6 bases). CDR3 sequence reads: CAISETGRDEQFF. The CDR3 DNA is TGTGCCATCAGTGAGACAGGGCGGGATGAGCAGTTCTTC.